What follows is one TCR beta chain and its context. PCR employed 60 Vbeta and 13 Jbeta primers. Assay used: immunoSEQ multiplex PCR; TCRdb lists only in-frame clones, some missing. The data contain fewer than 200,000 clones, over 80% of them singletons. This record belongs to a study of cytomegalovirus exposure and HLA in healthy donors. V shed 2 bases and J 4 bases; nucleotides not matched to a gene: 3. CDR3 length: 15 residues. The germline gives CDR1 SGHVS, CDR2 FQNEAQ. This receptor was obtained from a male donor in good health and CMV-seronegative. This chain uses TRBV7-8 with TRBJ1-5; 9 bases fit TRBD1. Sequencing was carried out using PBMCs. The CDR3 nucleotides are TGTGCCAGCAGCTTATTGGGACAGGGAAATCAGCCCCAGCATTTT. Its protein product is CASSLLGQGNQPQHF. Variable domain in full (rest from reference TRBV7-8 and TRBJ1-5): GAGVSQSPRYKVAKRGQDVALRCDPISGHVSLFWYQQALGQGPEFLTYFQNEAQLDKSGLPSDRFFAERPEGSVSTLKIQRTQQEDSAVYLCASSLLGQGNQPQHFGDGTRLSIL.